These T cell receptor beta chains were read from a single sample in a study of early T cells in non-severe SARS-CoV-2 infection. TCRdb independently ran MiXCR on the 5' RACE reads; one entry per CDR3 protein. The sample records some 70,000 distinct CDR3 sequences, roughly 8.7% being singletons. Sequences were obtained from whole blood. The receptor set was obtained from an adult who was a healthcare worker with PCR-confirmed SARS-CoV-2 infection or an uninfected control (not recorded which). CDR3s include the opening cysteine and the closing phenylalanine or tryptophan. The D gene is left open where the match is weak. Clone sizes are given selectively: once, few, many, or a class where the clone is expanded.

CDR3	DNA	size	V	J	D
CSADGTSGKNYNEQFF	TGCAGTGCTGATGGGACTAGCGGGAAAAACTACAATGAGCAGTTCTTC	NA	TRBV20-1	TRBJ2-1	TRBD2
CASRPGITGELFF	TGTGCCAGCAGGCCAGGGATCACCGGGGAGCTGTTTTTT	many	TRBV7-9	TRBJ2-2	NA
CASSSLGGNILTGELFF	TGTGCCAGTAGCAGCCTTGGAGGGAACATCCTGACCGGGGAGCTGTTTTTT	NA	TRBV19	TRBJ2-2	NA
CASIPGGGANYGYTF	TGTGCCAGCATCCCGGGAGGGGGGGCTAACTATGGCTACACCTTC	many	TRBV7-2	TRBJ1-2	NA
CASKRLRGDTDTQYF	TGTGCCAGCAAACGTTTGCGGGGGGACACAGATACGCAGTATTTT	NA	TRBV7-9	TRBJ2-3	TRBD2
CASSPVVGTGELFF	TGTGCCAGTAGCCCAGTCGTCGGCACCGGGGAGCTGTTTTTT	many	TRBV19	TRBJ2-2	NA
CASSYGGGLAKNIQYF	TGTGCCAGCAGTTACGGGGGTGGCCTAGCCAAAAACATTCAGTACTTC	many	TRBV6-5	TRBJ2-4	NA
CASSFPGLAYNEQFF	TGTGCCAGCAGTTTCCCGGGACTAGCCTACAATGAGCAGTTCTTC	many	TRBV12-3/TRBV12-4	TRBJ2-1	TRBD2
CASSLVQGQLEAFF	TGTGCCAGCAGCTTAGTGCAGGGACAGCTTGAAGCTTTCTTT	few	TRBV7-9	TRBJ1-1	TRBD1
CASSPFGLAADTQYF	TGTGCCAGCAGCCCCTTCGGACTAGCGGCAGATACGCAGTATTTT	few	TRBV27	TRBJ2-3	TRBD2
CASSFSSGNSGANVLTF	TGTGCCAGCAGCTTCTCTAGCGGGAACTCTGGGGCCAACGTCCTGACTTTC	many	TRBV7-9	TRBJ2-6	TRBD2
CASSLLAGVDTQYF	TGTGCCAGCAGTTTACTAGCGGGAGTCGATACGCAGTATTTT	few	TRBV12-3/TRBV12-4	TRBJ2-3	TRBD2
CASSVRDTLPYNYGYTF	TGTGCCAGCAGCGTCCGGGACACGTTACCATATAACTATGGCTACACCTTC	many	TRBV5-6	TRBJ1-2	NA
CASGITDTQYF	TGTGCCAGCGGTATTACAGATACGCAGTATTTT	NA	TRBV11-3	TRBJ2-3	NA
CASSLDPEETQYF	TGCGCCAGCAGCTTGGACCCAGAAGAGACCCAGTACTTC	NA	TRBV5-1	TRBJ2-5	NA
CASWPTSGGDTQYF	TGCGCCAGCTGGCCGACTAGCGGGGGGGATACGCAGTATTTT	NA	TRBV10-2	TRBJ2-3	TRBD2
CANSQGQGPTDTQYF	TGCGCCAACAGCCAAGGACAGGGACCCACAGATACGCAGTATTTT	NA	TRBV5-1	TRBJ2-3	TRBD1
CASSPGQGSTGELFF	TGTGCCAGCAGTCCCGGACAGGGGAGTACCGGGGAGCTGTTTTTT	few	TRBV12-3/TRBV12-4	TRBJ2-2	TRBD1
CASSLGLAGGYEQYF	TGTGCCAGCAGCCTTGGACTAGCGGGAGGTTACGAGCAGTACTTC	few	TRBV3-1	TRBJ2-7	TRBD2
CASSDHFDRLSNQPQHF	TGTGCCAGCAGCGACCACTTCGACAGGCTTAGCAATCAGCCCCAGCATTTT	many	TRBV9	TRBJ1-5	NA
CASIPSGRAQETQYF	TGTGCCAGCATCCCTAGCGGGAGGGCCCAAGAGACCCAGTACTTC	many	TRBV7-8	TRBJ2-5	TRBD2
CASSPFNEQFF	TGTGCCAGCAGCCCGTTTAATGAGCAGTTCTTC	many	TRBV2	TRBJ2-1	NA
CAWSGAPLSYEQYF	TGTGCCTGGAGTGGGGCACCGCTCTCCTACGAGCAGTACTTC	few	TRBV30	TRBJ2-7	NA
CASSSGQGGNQPQHF	TGCGCCAGCAGCTCGGGACAAGGCGGCAATCAGCCCCAGCATTTT	NA	TRBV5-1	TRBJ1-5	NA
CASSLGEGILGTQEFF	TGCGCCAGCAGCTTGGGAGAGGGGATACTTGGGACTCAAGAGTTCTTC	few	TRBV5-1	TRBJ2-1	NA
CSGAEPLSNTEAFF	TGCAGCGGCGCAGAACCACTATCGAACACTGAAGCTTTCTTT	few	TRBV29-1	TRBJ1-1	NA
CASRPDREYQPQHF	TGTGCCAGCAGACCCGACAGGGAATATCAGCCCCAGCATTTT	many	TRBV6-2/TRBV6-3	TRBJ1-5	TRBD1
CSAQGQLNTEAFF	TGCAGTGCCCAGGGACAGCTGAACACTGAAGCTTTCTTT	NA	TRBV20-1	TRBJ1-1	TRBD1
CASSPFLASGMTYNEQFF	TGTGCCAGCAGCCCCTTCCTGGCTAGCGGGATGACCTACAATGAGCAGTTCTTC	few	TRBV7-8	TRBJ2-1	TRBD2
CASSLRTGANVLTF	TGTGCCAGCAGCCTCAGGACTGGGGCCAACGTCCTGACTTTC	NA	TRBV28	TRBJ2-6	NA
CASSMAGYGQPQHF	TGTGCCAGTAGTATGGCGGGGTATGGTCAGCCCCAGCATTTT	many	TRBV19	TRBJ1-5	NA
CSANRDRSFTEAFF	TGCAGTGCAAACCGGGACAGGTCGTTCACTGAAGCTTTCTTT	few	TRBV20-1	TRBJ1-1	TRBD1
CAISRDNPHEQYF	TGTGCCATATCTCGGGACAATCCCCACGAGCAGTACTTC	many	TRBV10-3	TRBJ2-7	NA
CASSLSATGNTIYF	TGCGCCAGCAGCTTATCGGCGACTGGAAACACCATATATTTT	many	TRBV5-1	TRBJ1-3	NA
CASKSDKSYEQYF	TGTGCCAGCAAATCGGACAAGTCCTACGAGCAGTACTTC	NA	TRBV6-9	TRBJ2-7	NA
CSVEGWSGTGELFF	TGCAGCGTTGAAGGATGGAGTGGGACCGGGGAGCTGTTTTTT	few	TRBV29-1	TRBJ2-2	NA
CSARDLGYEGEQYF	TGCAGTGCTAGAGATCTGGGGTATGAGGGCGAGCAGTACTTC	NA	TRBV20-1	TRBJ2-7	NA
CASSSTPEADTQYF	TGTGCCAGCTCATCCACACCTGAGGCAGATACGCAGTATTTT	NA	TRBV18	TRBJ2-3	NA
CASSLGQGAGYTF	TGCGCCAGCAGCTTGGGACAGGGCGCTGGCTACACCTTC	NA	TRBV5-1	TRBJ1-2	TRBD1
CASSVRETGTRTEAFF	TGTGCCAGCAGCGTACGAGAGACGGGCACCCGCACTGAAGCTTTCTTT	many	TRBV9	TRBJ1-1	NA